This T cell receptor beta chain was sequenced in a study of neoadjuvant anti-PD-1 for oral cavity cancer. The table came from immunoSEQ multiplex PCR; TCRdb's copy has only in-frame clones and leaves some out. The sample has 12,000 to 15,000 clones, about 70% seen once. Concerning this clone itself: Antigen specificity is unknown.

The V gene's germline CDR1 is GTSNPN and CDR2 SVGIG (reference sequence). The CDR3 runs to 13 residues. V dropped 4 bases and J dropped 6 bases, with 13 bases sitting between them. Study-wide findings and caveats: Post-nivolumab, blood T cell clonality was significantly elevated in non-responders.

The sample was PBMCs, taken before nivolumab (anti-PD-1) treatment. V and J are TRBV30 and TRBJ1-5; no clear D. The source is a person between 40 and 80 years old with oral cavity squamous cell carcinoma. The CDR3 DNA follows: TGTGCCTGGAACCGCGGGGTACTTCAGCCCCAGCATTTT. Translated, it gives CAWNRGVLQPQHF.